This T cell receptor beta chain was captured in a study of blood T cell repertoires in COVID-19. The wider study: COVID-19 samples collected from the United States, Italy and Spain covered acute and convalescent phases. From T cells, B-cell-depleted T cells, or PBMCs came the material, which was cDNA or gDNA.

As processed by the authors: From reference gene primer amplification, estimates of nucleated cell counts were derived. Libraries were prepared by immunoSEQ multiplex PCR; TCRdb keeps only in-frame clonotypes and omits some of them. The V and J calls and clone size were taken over from that table, and D and trimming were inferred from the DNA. Of more than 80,000 clones in the sample, more than 80% were seen once. The table lists this clone with a few counts. The sample taken for sequencing was peripheral blood. The TCR sequence derives from a woman in her sixties or seventies with acute or convalescent COVID-19.

CDR3 residues: CASSEVSRWRDGYTF. The CDR3, as DNA: TGTGCCAGCAGTGAAGTAAGTCGGTGGAGAGATGGCTACACCTTC. V usage is TRBV6-1 and J usage is TRBJ1-2, with no clear D. The CDR3 extends over 15 amino acids. The V gene lost 1 base and the J gene lost 6 bases, with 15 bases spanning the gap. Germline CDR1 MNHNS, CDR2 SASEGT.